These 24 T cell receptor beta chains were sequenced from one sample in a study of T cell changes during pregnancy in multiple sclerosis. Sequencing used immunoSEQ multiplex PCR; TCRdb keeps in-frame clones, though not all of them. The sample has under 35,000 clones; around 90% are singletons. The sample in question was CD4+ T cells from peripheral blood mononuclear cells, obtained in the first trimester of pregnancy. These receptors were obtained from a female donor with multiple sclerosis, enrolled in a pregnancy study.

This clone occurred a few times. The rearrangement links TRBV30 to TRBJ1-5; D ambiguous. This CDR3 has 13 amino acids. Germline-derived CDR1 and CDR2 are GTSNPN and SVGIG (reference sequence). Trimming took off 0 bases at V and 5 bases at J, with 8 bases between the two ends. CDR3 DNA sequence: TGTGCCTGGAGTGTACGGGAGGATCAGCCCCAGCATTTT. As protein: CAWSVREDQPQHF.

V and J are TRBV5-5 and TRBJ2-5; 10 bases match TRBD2. The CDR3 totals 15 residues. Trimming at V came to 4 bases and at J to 4 bases, leaving 7 bases not matched to a gene. Germline CDR1 and CDR2: SGHKS and YYEKEE (reference sequence). CDR3 in amino acids: CASSNPAGGLETQYF. In nucleotides, the CDR3 is TGTGCCAGCAGCAACCCAGCGGGGGGGCTAGAGACCCAGTACTTC.

This chain joins TRBV5-6 and TRBJ1-1; D is undetermined. Per the germline V gene, CDR1 is SGHDT and CDR2 is YYEEEE. Trimming removed 4 bases at V and 0 bases at J, with 7 bases between. The CDR3 spans 13 residues. The CDR3 DNA reads TGTGCCAGCAGCGTGGTTATGAACACTGAAGCTTTCTTT. Protein: CASSVVMNTEAFF. Supplemented by reference TRBV5-6 and TRBJ1-1, the full variable domain reads DAGVTQSPTHLIKTRGQQVTLRCSPKSGHDTVSWYQQALGQGPQFIFQYYEEEERQRGNFPDRFSGHQFPNYSSELNVNALLLGDSALYLCASSVVMNTEAFFGQGTRLTVV.

The rearrangement joins TRBV19 to TRBJ1-6; 7 positions agree with TRBD1. Germline values: CDR1 LNHDA, CDR2 SQIVND (reference sequence). The CDR3 spans 17 residues. The V gene end was trimmed by 4 bases and the J gene end by 10 bases; junction bases not matched to a gene: 16. The chain's CDR3 is CASSTTLTGPLTSPLHF. The DNA for the CDR3 is TGTGCCAGTAGTACTACCCTGACAGGGCCCTTAACGTCACCCCTCCACTTT. Filled out from reference TRBV19 and TRBJ1-6, the complete variable domain reads DGGITQSPKYLFRKEGQNVTLSCEQNLNHDAMYWYRQDPGQGLRLIYYSQIVNDFQKGDIAEGYSVSREKKESFPLTVTSAQKNPTAFYLCASSTTLTGPLTSPLHFGNGTRLTVT.

This clone was recorded once. The J gene is TRBJ2-1, the V gene TRBV5-1; D may be TRBD2 (5 bases). The CDR3 consists of 13 residues. Germline V CDR1 and CDR2: SGHRS, YFSETQ. V was shortened by 6 bases and J by 0 bases, with 7 bases between the two germline ends. The CDR3 DNA reads TGCGCCAGCACCCGGGACTCCTACAATGAGCAGTTCTTC. Encoded protein: CASTRDSYNEQFF. The full variable domain, completed using reference TRBV5-1 and TRBJ2-1, is KAGVTQTPRYLIKTRGQQVTLSCSPISGHRSVSWYQQTPGQGLQFLFEYFSETQRNKGNFPGRFSGRQFSNSRSEMNVSTLELGDSALYLCASTRDSYNEQFFGPGTRLTVL.

The rearrangement uses TRBV18 and TRBJ1-4; 9 positions match TRBD1. The CDR3 totals 17 residues. V lost 5 bases to trimming and J lost 7 bases; unmatched junction nucleotides: 14. The germline V gene encodes CDR1 KGHSH and CDR2 LQKENI. The CDR3 DNA sequence: TGTGCCAGCTCAACACTGGCCGCGACAGGGGGGACTGAAAAACTGTTTTTT. Amino acid sequence: CASSTLAATGGTEKLFF.

This chain joins TRBV9 and TRBJ1-1, with D perhaps matching TRBD1 (5 bases). This CDR3 has 13 residues. CDR1 SGDLS and CDR2 YYNGEE come from the germline V gene. The ends were cut back, 3 bases at V and 1 base at J, with 7 bases in the middle. The CDR3 here is CASSGQTNTEAFF. CDR3 bases: TGTGCCAGCAGCGGACAGACGAACACTGAAGCTTTCTTT.

The chain combines TRBV6-5 with TRBJ1-5; D remains ambiguous. Per the germline V gene, CDR1 is MNHEY and CDR2 is SVGAGI. The V gene lost 8 bases and the J gene lost 4 bases, with 18 bases spanning the gap. The CDR3 extends over 15 amino acids. The CDR3 region is CASPESTRNNQPQHF. CDR3 DNA: TGTGCCAGCCCCGAGAGCACTAGGAATAATCAGCCCCAGCATTTT.

The chain carries TRBV5-1 and TRBJ2-1; no definite D call. Germline V gives CDR1 SGHRS, CDR2 YFSETQ. The CDR3 runs to 15 residues. V was trimmed by 3 bases and J by 2 bases, leaving 12 bases between them. The CDR3 nucleotides read TGCGCCAGCAGCTCGAATCTATATCCCTACAATGAGCAGTTCTTC. It yields the protein CASSSNLYPYNEQFF.

The chain carries TRBV11-2 and TRBJ2-7; TRBD2 matches at 9 bases. Germline CDR1 SGHAT, CDR2 FQNNGV. CDR3 length: 18 residues. V lost 5 bases and J lost 0; bases outside the gene matches: 14. Written as DNA, the CDR3 is TGTGCCAGCAGCCCCACGCGGAGGGAGCGGGGGGCCTCCTACGAGCAGTACTTC. It yields the protein CASSPTRRERGASYEQYF.

The CDR3 protein is CASSLEVAGGRKNIQYF. The CDR3 region has the DNA TGTGCCAGCAGCTTAGAAGTAGCGGGGGGGCGAAAAAACATTCAGTACTTC. The gene calls are TRBV7-2 and TRBJ2-4; 11 positions match TRBD2. Germline V gives CDR1 SGHTA, CDR2 FQGNSA. The CDR3 contains 17 residues. The V gene end was trimmed by 1 base and the J gene end by 4 bases; junction bases not matched to a gene: 6.

Notes on this clone: Compared with germline, one end of the junction differs, possibly owing to a read error. DNA of the CDR3: TGTGCCAGCAGCCTAGAGGGAGGTTTCACCGGGGAGCTGTTTTTT. It encodes CASSLEGGFTGELFF. The chain couples TRBV11-2 to TRBJ2-2; TRBD2 might be the D (6 bases). The CDR3 is made up of 15 amino acids. The germline V gene has CDR1 SGHAT and CDR2 FQNNGV.

V gene TRBV12-5 combines with J gene TRBJ2-7; TRBD1 might be the D (5 bases). The V end lost 2 bases, the J end lost 2 bases, and 10 bases lay between the germline ends. Per germline, CDR1 LGHNT and CDR2 FRNRAP. CDR3 size: 14 residues. The CDR3 DNA reads as TGTGCTAGTGGTTTGAGCGCAGGGACCTACGAGCAGTACTTC. It yields the protein CASGLSAGTYEQYF.

The V call is TRBV5-6, the J call TRBJ1-3; TRBD1 is a possible D gene (6 bases). Germline CDR1 reads SGHDT; CDR2 reads YYEEEE. Trimming took off 2 bases at V and 4 bases at J, with 10 bases between the two ends. This CDR3 comprises 14 residues. CDR3 amino acids: CASSLAGVGNTIYF. The CDR3 region has the DNA TGTGCCAGCAGCTTAGCAGGGGTAGGAAACACCATATATTTT.

This chain links TRBV2 with TRBJ1-4; TRBD1 aligns across 7 bases. The germline CDR1 and CDR2 sequences are SNHLY and FYNNEI. The length of the CDR3 is 14 residues. After removal of 5 bases from V and 4 bases from J, the junction contained 4 bases not matched to a gene. The CDR3 DNA sequence: TGTGCCAGCAGTCAGGGGGGACTTAATGAAAAACTGTTTTTT. Translation: CASSQGGLNEKLFF.

The chain links TRBV29-1 to TRBJ2-3, with D maybe TRBD2 (7 bases). This CDR3 is built from 13 residues. Germline CDR1 SQVTM, CDR2 ANQGSEA. The ends were cut back, 4 bases at V and 5 bases at J, with 13 bases in the middle. CDR3 DNA sequence: TGCAGCGTTGTGGCGGGGGCGCGAGATACGCAGTATTTT. It specifies CSVVAGARDTQYF.

This clone has just a few counts. The rearrangement uses TRBV7-9 and TRBJ1-1; D is undetermined. The germline V gene has CDR1 SEHNR and CDR2 FQNEAQ (reference sequence). V lost 1 base to trimming and J lost 1 base, with 4 bases between them. This CDR3 has 13 amino acids. The CDR3 sequence is CASSLVANTEAFF. The CDR3 DNA is TGTGCCAGCAGCTTAGTAGCGAACACTGAAGCTTTCTTT.

The gene calls are TRBV27 and TRBJ2-5, with D unclear. This CDR3 comprises 15 residues. Germline V gives CDR1 MNHEY, CDR2 SMNVEV (reference sequence). The V end was cut by 3 bases, the J end by 5 bases, with 16 bases between. This CDR3 is CASSLVLAGLETQYF. In DNA, the CDR3 is TGTGCCAGCAGTTTGGTTTTGGCAGGATTGGAGACCCAGTACTTC.

The chain links TRBV5-1 to TRBJ2-3; D may be TRBD1 (6 bases). Germline CDR1 reads SGHRS; CDR2 reads YFSETQ. Trimming pared 1 base from V and 2 bases from J, leaving 11 bases between. The CDR3 spans 15 residues. In DNA, the CDR3 is TGCGCCAGCAGCTTGCTGGGGGCCTACACAGATACGCAGTATTTT. Translating it yields CASSLLGAYTDTQYF.

Regarding this clone: In the same sample, other DNA sequences code for this CDR3. The CDR3 reads CASSQLGGGSNQPQHF. CDR3 DNA: TGCGCCAGCAGCCAACTCGGGGGGGGCAGCAATCAGCCCCAGCATTTT. V and J are TRBV4-1 and TRBJ1-5, with D maybe TRBD1 (6 bases). V was pared by 2 bases and J by 1 base, with 12 bases between. The CDR3 covers 16 residues. CDR1 is MGHRA, CDR2 YSYEKL, per germline.

On this clone itself: Other DNA variants within this sample encode the same CDR3. V usage is TRBV30 and J usage is TRBJ2-3; tentative D call: TRBD2 (6 bases). Trimming took off 0 bases at V and 7 bases at J, with 11 bases between the two ends. Germline CDR1 reads GTSNPN; CDR2 reads SVGIG (reference sequence). CDR3 size: 13 residues. The CDR3 DNA is TGTGCCTGGAGTGTAAACGGGAGAAATACGCAGTATTTT. Its translation is CAWSVNGRNTQYF.

V usage is TRBV29-1 and J usage is TRBJ2-2, with 8 nucleotides matching TRBD1. The junction had 15 bases not matched to a gene; V was cut back by 5 bases and J by 4 bases. CDR1 and CDR2 from the germline V gene are SQVTM and ANQGSEA. This CDR3 is 17 amino acids long. The CDR3 reads CSVISGGDRTPTGELFF. For the CDR3, the DNA is TGCAGCGTTATTAGTGGTGGGGACAGGACACCCACCGGGGAGCTGTTTTTT.

The V and J genes are TRBV7-2 and TRBJ2-7; unclear D gene. V dropped 0 bases and J dropped 4 bases, with 7 bases sitting between them. The CDR3 covers 13 residues. Germline CDR1 reads SGHTA; CDR2 reads FQGNSA. As DNA, the CDR3 is TGTGCCAGCAGCTTAGCGCAGAAATACGAGCAGTACTTC. It yields the protein CASSLAQKYEQYF.

V usage is TRBV7-9 and J usage is TRBJ1-1, with unresolved D. The CDR3 spans 13 residues. From germline, CDR1 is SEHNR and CDR2 FQNEAQ (reference sequence). Trimming removed 4 bases at V and 4 bases at J, with 10 bases between. CDR3 amino acids: CASSSQEGTEAFF. The CDR3 DNA reads TGTGCCAGCAGCTCCCAGGAGGGCACTGAAGCTTTCTTT.